This is a list of T cell receptor beta chains from one sample in a study of shared clonotypes between healthy human individuals. Measured with immunoSEQ multiplex PCR; TCRdb has only the in-frame clones, and not every one. The data show over a million clones, around 95% seen once. The sequencing sample was made of naive CD4+ T cells sorted from blood. The receptors were gathered from a man aged 30 to 39 in good health. The CDR3 runs from the conserved cysteine through the conserved F or W. The D gene is left open where the match is weak. Rows may omit the clone size; those that give it use once, few, many or a size class.

clone size: -; J gene: TRBJ2-2; D gene: -; V gene: TRBV28; CDR3 length: 13; CDR3 DNA: TGTGCCAGTAGGAGGGCTTTTACCGGGGAGCTGTTTTTT; CDR3 protein: CASRRAFTGELFF
clone size: once; J gene: TRBJ2-7; D gene: TRBD2; V gene: TRBV15; CDR3 length: 15; CDR3 DNA: TGTGCCACCAGCAGAGATGGGGGGGGGATCTACGAGCAGTACTTC; CDR3 protein: CATSRDGGGIYEQYF
clone size: few; J gene: TRBJ2-2; D gene: TRBD2; V gene: TRBV18; CDR3 length: 15; CDR3 DNA: TGTGCCAGCTCACCTATTCAGCGGGAGGACGGGGAGCTGTTTTTT; CDR3 protein: CASSPIQREDGELFF
clone size: -; J gene: TRBJ2-6; D gene: -; V gene: TRBV5-1; CDR3 length: 17; CDR3 DNA: TGCGCCAGCAGCTTGGGGACTTTGCTTTCTGGGGCCAACGTCCTGACTTTC; CDR3 protein: CASSLGTLLSGANVLTF
clone size: -; J gene: TRBJ2-1; D gene: TRBD2; V gene: TRBV5-1; CDR3 length: 17; CDR3 DNA: TGCGCCAGCAGCTTAGCGGGAGGGCCTGCGGTCTACAATGAGCAGTTCTTC; CDR3 protein: CASSLAGGPAVYNEQFF
clone size: -; J gene: TRBJ2-1; D gene: -; V gene: TRBV7-2; CDR3 length: 17; CDR3 DNA: TGTGCCAGCAGCTTTTTTTCAGGAATAGCATTGTCGAATGAGCAGTTCTTC; CDR3 protein: CASSFFSGIALSNEQFF
clone size: -; J gene: TRBJ2-5; D gene: -; V gene: TRBV5-1; CDR3 length: 16; CDR3 DNA: TGCGCCAGCAGCTTGGCGGACGGGGGTCCGTGGGAGACCCAGTACTTC; CDR3 protein: CASSLADGGPWETQYF
clone size: -; J gene: TRBJ2-5; D gene: -; V gene: TRBV5-4; CDR3 length: 15; CDR3 DNA: TGTGCCAGCAGCTTGCGGAAGGGCGATGGGGAGACCCAGTACTTC; CDR3 protein: CASSLRKGDGETQYF
clone size: -; J gene: TRBJ1-2; D gene: -; V gene: TRBV19; CDR3 length: 16; CDR3 DNA: TGTGCCAGTAGTATAGTGTCGGGAGGAAACTACTATGGCTACACCTTC; CDR3 protein: CASSIVSGGNYYGYTF
clone size: -; J gene: TRBJ2-1; D gene: -; V gene: TRBV28; CDR3 length: 11; CDR3 DNA: TGTGCCAGCGGAGGGTACAATGAGCAGTTCTTC; CDR3 protein: CASGGYNEQFF
clone size: -; J gene: TRBJ1-5; D gene: -; V gene: TRBV27; CDR3 length: 13; CDR3 DNA: TGTGCCAGCCGAACAGGCGTATCTCAGCCCCAGCATTTT; CDR3 protein: CASRTGVSQPQHF
clone size: once; J gene: TRBJ2-3; D gene: -; V gene: TRBV5-6; CDR3 length: 16; CDR3 DNA: TGTGCCAGCAGCCTACCAGGGGGGGCTAGCACAGATACGCAGTATTTT; CDR3 protein: CASSLPGGASTDTQYF
clone size: -; J gene: TRBJ2-2; D gene: -; V gene: TRBV6-1; CDR3 length: 14; CDR3 DNA: TGTGCCAGCAGTCTCTTACCGAACACCGGGGAGCTGTTTTTT; CDR3 protein: CASSLLPNTGELFF
clone size: few; J gene: TRBJ1-5; D gene: -; V gene: TRBV28; CDR3 length: 14; CDR3 DNA: TGTGCCAGCAGGCAGGGGAATGTGTTTCAGCCCCAGCATTTT; CDR3 protein: CASRQGNVFQPQHF
clone size: -; J gene: TRBJ2-1; D gene: -; V gene: TRBV29-1; CDR3 length: 13; CDR3 DNA: TGCAGCGTTGGGCCTAGCTCCTACAATGAGCAGTTCTTC; CDR3 protein: CSVGPSSYNEQFF
clone size: -; J gene: TRBJ1-3; D gene: -; V gene: TRBV7-2; CDR3 length: 13; CDR3 DNA: TGTGCCAGCAGGAGGGGTGCGGGAAACACCATATATTTT; CDR3 protein: CASRRGAGNTIYF
clone size: -; J gene: TRBJ2-3; D gene: -; V gene: TRBV5-1; CDR3 length: 16; CDR3 DNA: TGCGCCAGCAGCTTAGGAGGGGCGCAAGGCACAGATACGCAGTATTTT; CDR3 protein: CASSLGGAQGTDTQYF
clone size: -; J gene: TRBJ2-1; D gene: -; V gene: TRBV7-4; CDR3 length: 12; CDR3 DNA: TGTGCCAGCAGCCCCCTTTACAATGAGCAGTTCTTC; CDR3 protein: CASSPLYNEQFF
clone size: -; J gene: TRBJ2-3; D gene: TRBD2; V gene: TRBV28; CDR3 length: 14; CDR3 DNA: TGTGCCAGCAGTTCCAGCGGGGGCACAGATACGCAGTATTTT; CDR3 protein: CASSSSGGTDTQYF
clone size: -; J gene: TRBJ2-3; D gene: TRBD1; V gene: TRBV7-2; CDR3 length: 13; CDR3 DNA: TGTGCCAGCAGCTCGACAGGGACAGATACGCAGTATTTT; CDR3 protein: CASSSTGTDTQYF
clone size: -; J gene: TRBJ2-2; D gene: -; V gene: TRBV7-7; CDR3 length: 13; CDR3 DNA: TGTGCCAGCAGCTTTGTCGTCACCGGGGAGCTGTTTTTT; CDR3 protein: CASSFVVTGELFF
clone size: -; J gene: TRBJ2-7; D gene: -; V gene: TRBV28; CDR3 length: 11; CDR3 DNA: TGTGCCAGCGGACAAGGTGACGAGCAGTACTTC; CDR3 protein: CASGQGDEQYF
clone size: -; J gene: TRBJ1-1; D gene: -; V gene: TRBV28; CDR3 length: 14; CDR3 DNA: TGTGCCAGCAGTTCAACGATCCTTGGGACTGAAGCTTTCTTT; CDR3 protein: CASSSTILGTEAFF
clone size: -; J gene: TRBJ1-1; D gene: -; V gene: TRBV7-9; CDR3 length: 9; CDR3 DNA: TGTGCCAGCAGCGTTGAAGCTTTCTTT; CDR3 protein: CASSVEAFF
clone size: -; J gene: TRBJ2-7; D gene: -; V gene: TRBV6-1; CDR3 length: 14; CDR3 DNA: TGTGCCAGCAGTGGGGGGGGCCTGCGGTACGAGCAGTACTTC; CDR3 protein: CASSGGGLRYEQYF
clone size: -; J gene: TRBJ2-2; D gene: TRBD1; V gene: TRBV10-1; CDR3 length: 17; CDR3 DNA: TGCGCCAGCAGTGATCTTGGCGTTGACAGGGGAACCGGGGAGCTGTTTTTT; CDR3 protein: CASSDLGVDRGTGELFF
clone size: -; J gene: TRBJ2-7; D gene: TRBD1; V gene: TRBV18; CDR3 length: 17; CDR3 DNA: TGTGCCAGCTCACCACCGGGGACAGGGGGGCTGTTTGGCGAGCAGTACTTC; CDR3 protein: CASSPPGTGGLFGEQYF
clone size: once; J gene: TRBJ1-2; D gene: -; V gene: TRBV28; CDR3 length: 12; CDR3 DNA: TGTGCCAGCAGCCAGGGGTTCTATGGCTACACCTTC; CDR3 protein: CASSQGFYGYTF
clone size: -; J gene: TRBJ2-7; D gene: TRBD2; V gene: TRBV5-5; CDR3 length: 15; CDR3 DNA: TGCGCCAGCAGCTCCATAGCGGGTGCTCCCTACGAGCAGTACTTC; CDR3 protein: CASSSIAGAPYEQYF
clone size: -; J gene: TRBJ2-7; D gene: -; V gene: TRBV10-2; CDR3 length: 13; CDR3 DNA: TGCGCCAGCAGCCTACTTTTTTCCTACGAGCAGTACTTC; CDR3 protein: CASSLLFSYEQYF
clone size: -; J gene: TRBJ2-7; D gene: -; V gene: TRBV18; CDR3 length: 16; CDR3 DNA: TGTGCCAGCTCACCAATCTGGGGGTCCCTCTCCTACGAGCAGTACTTC; CDR3 protein: CASSPIWGSLSYEQYF
clone size: -; J gene: TRBJ1-1; D gene: -; V gene: TRBV5-1; CDR3 length: 15; CDR3 DNA: TGCGCCAGCAGCTTCTCAGGGGCGGTAAAGGCTGAAGCTTTCTTT; CDR3 protein: CASSFSGAVKAEAFF
clone size: -; J gene: TRBJ2-7; D gene: TRBD1; V gene: TRBV15; CDR3 length: 17; CDR3 DNA: TGTGCCACCAGCAGAGTTAGGGGACAGGGTAATTGGTACGAGCAGTACTTC; CDR3 protein: CATSRVRGQGNWYEQYF
clone size: -; J gene: TRBJ1-5; D gene: -; V gene: TRBV2; CDR3 length: 13; CDR3 DNA: TGTGCCAGCAGTGGGGGCCTTAATCAGCCCCAGCATTTT; CDR3 protein: CASSGGLNQPQHF
clone size: once; J gene: TRBJ1-2; D gene: -; V gene: TRBV28; CDR3 length: 16; CDR3 DNA: TGTGCCAGCAGTCCAACAACAGGCGGAAGGAACTATGGCTACACCTTC; CDR3 protein: CASSPTTGGRNYGYTF
clone size: -; J gene: TRBJ1-5; D gene: -; V gene: TRBV6-5; CDR3 length: 14; CDR3 DNA: TGTGCCAGCAGTAGAGACGGTAGCAATCAGCCCCAGCATTTT; CDR3 protein: CASSRDGSNQPQHF
clone size: -; J gene: TRBJ2-3; D gene: TRBD2; V gene: TRBV11-2; CDR3 length: 19; CDR3 DNA: TGTGCCAGCAGCTTACTGGGACTAGCGGCGCCTGCTTTCACAGATACGCAGTATTTT; CDR3 protein: CASSLLGLAAPAFTDTQYF
clone size: once; J gene: TRBJ2-1; D gene: TRBD2; V gene: TRBV19; CDR3 length: 21; CDR3 DNA: TGTGCCAGTAGTATATCCCCCCACGGGACTAGCGGGAGGGCGTCCTACAATGAGCAGTTCTTC; CDR3 protein: CASSISPHGTSGRASYNEQFF
clone size: -; J gene: TRBJ2-4; D gene: -; V gene: TRBV7-9; CDR3 length: 12; CDR3 DNA: TGTGCCAGCAGCTTTAGCGGCAGCCTTCAGTACTTC; CDR3 protein: CASSFSGSLQYF
clone size: -; J gene: TRBJ2-7; D gene: TRBD2; V gene: TRBV27; CDR3 length: 13; CDR3 DNA: TGTGCCAGTCGACTAGCGGCAACCTACGAGCAGTACTTC; CDR3 protein: CASRLAATYEQYF
clone size: -; J gene: TRBJ2-3; D gene: -; V gene: TRBV4-3; CDR3 length: 14; CDR3 DNA: TGCGCCAGCAGCCAAGAGGGGCAGACAGATACGCAGTATTTT; CDR3 protein: CASSQEGQTDTQYF
clone size: -; J gene: TRBJ2-3; D gene: TRBD2; V gene: TRBV25-1; CDR3 length: 17; CDR3 DNA: TGTGCCAGCAGTGAACTACTACTAGCGGGAGGGCCAGATACGCAGTATTTT; CDR3 protein: CASSELLLAGGPDTQYF
clone size: -; J gene: TRBJ2-3; D gene: -; V gene: TRBV14; CDR3 length: 16; CDR3 DNA: TGTGCCAGCAGCGGAATCGACAGATTGAGCACAGATACGCAGTATTTT; CDR3 protein: CASSGIDRLSTDTQYF
clone size: -; J gene: TRBJ2-7; D gene: TRBD2; V gene: TRBV7-8; CDR3 length: 15; CDR3 DNA: TGTGCCAGCAGCCTGGGACTAGCGGATGCCTACGAGCAGTACTTC; CDR3 protein: CASSLGLADAYEQYF
clone size: -; J gene: TRBJ2-3; D gene: -; V gene: TRBV2; CDR3 length: 14; CDR3 DNA: TGTGCCAGCAGTGTTCAGGAGGGGTTGGATACGCAGTATTTT; CDR3 protein: CASSVQEGLDTQYF
clone size: -; J gene: TRBJ2-7; D gene: TRBD1; V gene: TRBV9; CDR3 length: 14; CDR3 DNA: TGTGCCAGCAGCGTCGGACAGGGCCCCTACGAGCAGTACTTC; CDR3 protein: CASSVGQGPYEQYF
clone size: -; J gene: TRBJ2-1; D gene: TRBD2; V gene: TRBV10-3; CDR3 length: 13; CDR3 DNA: TGTGCCACGGGACTAGCGGTTTACAATGAGCAGTTCTTC; CDR3 protein: CATGLAVYNEQFF
clone size: -; J gene: TRBJ2-3; D gene: -; V gene: TRBV9; CDR3 length: 14; CDR3 DNA: TGTGCCAGCAGCGTAGCTACTCGCACAGATACGCAGTATTTT; CDR3 protein: CASSVATRTDTQYF
clone size: few; J gene: TRBJ2-3; D gene: -; V gene: TRBV18; CDR3 length: 13; CDR3 DNA: TGTGCCAGCTCACCAGGTAGCACAGATACGCAGTATTTT; CDR3 protein: CASSPGSTDTQYF
clone size: -; J gene: TRBJ2-7; D gene: -; V gene: TRBV7-2; CDR3 length: 12; CDR3 DNA: TGTGCCAGCAGCAGAGACGAACGCGAGCAGTACTTC; CDR3 protein: CASSRDEREQYF
clone size: -; J gene: TRBJ2-2; D gene: TRBD2; V gene: TRBV4-2; CDR3 length: 16; CDR3 DNA: TGTGCCAGCAGCCAAGAGAGACTAGCGGGAGTCCGGGAGCTGTTTTTT; CDR3 protein: CASSQERLAGVRELFF
clone size: -; J gene: TRBJ2-1; D gene: TRBD2; V gene: TRBV10-3; CDR3 length: 12; CDR3 DNA: TGTGCCATTAGCGGGAGAAACAATGAGCAGTTCTTC; CDR3 protein: CAISGRNNEQFF
clone size: -; J gene: TRBJ1-1; D gene: TRBD1; V gene: TRBV7-9; CDR3 length: 16; CDR3 DNA: TGTGCCAGCAGTTGGGACAGGGAAGTGCTAGGCACTGAAGCTTTCTTT; CDR3 protein: CASSWDREVLGTEAFF